A single sample gave rise to the 10 T cell receptor beta chains below, sequenced in a study of T cells in Graves' hyperthyroidism and ophthalmopathy. RNA transcripts provided the source from which TCR beta CDR3 regions were amplified. First-round RT-PCR with HTBI primers amplified the TCR CDR3 region. TCRdb re-analysed the multiplex PCR reads in MiXCR, keeping a single row per CDR3 protein. The sample has 300,000 to 400,000 distinct CDR3 sequences, 21% seen once; the top ten hold 50% to 65%. The specimen sequenced was blood. The receptors here all came from a woman aged 45-60 years with Graves' hyperthyroidism.

This clonotype was counted many times. The genes are TRBV10-3 and TRBJ2-3; 8 bases are a match to TRBD2. Germline-derived CDR1 and CDR2 are ENHRY and SYGVKD. The CDR3 totals 12 residues. V lost 8 bases, J lost 5 bases, and 3 bases stayed unmatched. This CDR3 is CAIGSGGDTQYF. CDR3 nucleotide sequence: TGTGCCATCGGAAGCGGGGGAGATACGCAGTATTTT.

The J gene is TRBJ1-5, the V gene TRBV20-1; D remains ambiguous. Trimming left V 2 bases short and J 4 bases short, with 6 bases between. The CDR3 runs 12 residues. Per the germline V gene, CDR1 is DFQATT and CDR2 is SNEGSKA (reference sequence). The CDR3 region is CSARSSNQPQHF. The CDR3 nucleotides read TGCAGTGCTAGATCCAGTAATCAGCCCCAGCATTTT.

The chain couples TRBV12-3 or TRBV12-4 to TRBJ2-2; 8 bases are shared with TRBD2. The length of the CDR3 is 16 residues. V lost 4 bases to trimming and J lost 6 bases; unmatched junction nucleotides: 10. CDR3 coding DNA: TGTGCCAGCAGTTCCCGGGGGGGAATAGTGTCCGGGGAGCTGTTTTTT. Residues: CASSSRGGIVSGELFF.

The sample holds a few counts of this clonotype. In DNA form, the CDR3 reads TGTGCCATCCCCCACACCCTCTATGGCTACACCTTC. Translated: CAIPHTLYGYTF. This chain uses TRBV10-3 with TRBJ1-2; D ambiguous. Trimming removed 8 bases at V and 4 bases at J, with 11 bases between. Germline CDR1 ENHRY, CDR2 SYGVKD. CDR3 length: 12 amino acids.

Comments on this clonotype: One base away lies a much larger clone, so this may be a sequencing read error. The CDR3 end shows no conserved phenylalanine or tryptophan, and so a read error is likely. The chain links TRBV2 to TRBJ1-1; D possibly corresponds to TRBD1 (5 bases). This CDR3 has 13 amino acids. The V gene's germline CDR1 is SNHLY and CDR2 FYNNEI. V lost 5 bases and J lost 2, with 9 bases in between. CDR3 region: CASSRDGNTEAFL. Written as DNA, the CDR3 is TGTGCCAGCAGTCGGGACGGAAACACTGAAGCTTTCCTT.

The sample holds many counts of this clonotype. The chain employs TRBV29-1 and TRBJ1-1, with a possible D match to TRBD1 (5 bases). CDR1 is SQVTM and CDR2 is ANQGSEA in the germline V gene. V was clipped by 7 bases and J by 1 base, with 13 bases between them. This CDR3 is 13 amino acids long. The CDR3 region is CSATRGRNTEAFF. In DNA form, the CDR3 reads TGCAGCGCCACGCGGGGCCGGAACACTGAAGCTTTCTTT.

This chain joins TRBV16 and TRBJ1-6; D is perhaps TRBD1 (6 bases). Trimming stripped 4 bases from V and 7 bases from J, with 11 bases between. The CDR3 runs 14 residues. In germline, CDR1 is KGHSY, CDR2 FQNENV. The CDR3 spells CASSPGTWNSPLHF. CDR3 sequence (DNA): TGTGCCAGCAGCCCCGGGACATGGAATTCACCCCTCCACTTT.

V is TRBV20-1 and J is TRBJ1-6; 9 bases match TRBD1. This CDR3 has 16 amino acids. Germline CDR1 is DFQATT and CDR2 is SNEGSKA (reference sequence). After removal of 1 base from V and 9 bases from J, the junction contained 10 bases not matched to a gene. The CDR3 bases are TGCAGTGCTAGAGCAATCACAGGGGGCGGAAGTTCACCCCTCCACTTT. Translated, it gives CSARAITGGGSSPLHF.

This clonotype was detected a few times. The rearrangement links TRBV29-1 to TRBJ2-7; the D call may be TRBD1 or TRBD2 (5 bases each). V was clipped by 7 bases and J by 3 bases, with 13 bases between them. Germline CDR1 is SQVTM and CDR2 is ANQGSEA. CDR3 size: 12 residues. The CDR3 loop is CSGGFGGYEQYF. In DNA, the CDR3 is TGCAGCGGGGGGTTTGGGGGCTACGAGCAGTACTTC.

The genes are TRBV27 and TRBJ1-4; D gene uncertain. Trimming removed 2 bases from V and 5 bases from J, with 12 bases in between. The germline V gene has CDR1 MNHEY and CDR2 SMNVEV (reference sequence). This CDR3 region has 15 residues. CDR3 sequence (DNA): TGTGCCAGCAGTTTAGAAGGAAAGGGAAATGAAAAACTGTTTTTT. It specifies CASSLEGKGNEKLFF.